The sequence of this T cell receptor beta chain was determined in a study of T cell responses to AZD1222 COVID-19 vaccine. The study, taken as a whole, reports: The repertoires were collected only after the peak T cell response. In a largely white British group with more females than males, clonal diversity was possibly underestimated. Baseline seropositives among AZD1222 recipients totaled only six or seven.

Clones were read by immunoSEQ multiplex PCR, and TCRdb kept only the in-frame ones, dropping some. The table records about 110,000 clones, 88% of them present only once. On this clone itself: Its antigen is unknown.

This CDR3 spans 15 amino acids. The junction had 4 bases not matched to a gene; V was cut back by 6 bases and J by 1 base. Germline V gene sequence: CDR1 SGHAT, CDR2 FQNNGV. The sample consisted of peripheral blood, taken on day 0 of MenACWY control vaccination. The clonotype was recovered from an adult in good health. This sequence joins TRBV11-2 and TRBJ1-5, with TRBD1 matching over 9 bases. The CDR3, as DNA: TGTGCCAGCAGTCCCGGGACAGGGAGCAATCAGCCCCAGCATTTT. Translation gives CASSPGTGSNQPQHF.